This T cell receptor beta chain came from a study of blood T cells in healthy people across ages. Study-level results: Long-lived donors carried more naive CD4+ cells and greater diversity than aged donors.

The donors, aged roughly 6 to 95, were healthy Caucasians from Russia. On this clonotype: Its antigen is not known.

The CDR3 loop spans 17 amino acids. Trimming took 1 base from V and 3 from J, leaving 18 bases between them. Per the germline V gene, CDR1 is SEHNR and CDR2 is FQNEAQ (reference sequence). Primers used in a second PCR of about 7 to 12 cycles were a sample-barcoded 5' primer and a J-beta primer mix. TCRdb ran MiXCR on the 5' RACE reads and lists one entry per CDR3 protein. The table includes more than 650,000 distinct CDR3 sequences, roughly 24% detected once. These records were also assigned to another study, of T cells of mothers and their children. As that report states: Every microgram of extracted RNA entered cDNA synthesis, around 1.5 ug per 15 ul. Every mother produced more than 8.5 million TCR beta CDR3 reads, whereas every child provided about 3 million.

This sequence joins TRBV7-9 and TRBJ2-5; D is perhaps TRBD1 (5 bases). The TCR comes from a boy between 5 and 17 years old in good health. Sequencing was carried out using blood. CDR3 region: CASSLDGVREGKETQYF. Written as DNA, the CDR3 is TGTGCCAGCAGCTTAGACGGAGTCAGGGAAGGGAAAGAGACCCAGTACTTC.